What follows describes a single T cell receptor beta chain. Generated by immunoSEQ multiplex PCR, the TCRdb table keeps only in-frame clones and is missing some. The sample has about 130,000 clones, around 78% seen once; the top ten hold roughly 10%. The data stem from a study of blood T cell repertoires in COVID-19. CDR3 size: 17 residues. The germline V and J ends were trimmed by 1 base and 5 bases, with 23 bases remaining between them. Germline V gene sequence: CDR1 SQVTM, CDR2 ANQGSEA. What was sequenced was peripheral blood. The TCR originated in a human donor in a cohort sampled during active COVID-19. The gene calls are TRBV29-1 and TRBJ2-5; D is uncertain. CDR3 DNA: TGCAGCGTTGAAGCGGTGAGGAACGGGTTACGTGGGGAGACCCAGTACTTC. Translation gives CSVEAVRNGLRGETQYF. Supplemented by reference TRBV29-1 and TRBJ2-5, the full variable domain reads SAVISQKPSRDICQRGTSLTIQCQVDSQVTMMFWYRQQPGQSLTLIATANQGSEATYESGFVIDKFPISRPNLTFSTLTVSNMSPEDSSIYLCSVEAVRNGLRGETQYFGPGTRLLVL.